Presented here are 20 T cell receptor beta chains from one specimen sequenced in a study of tumor-infiltrating lymphocytes in oesophageal squamous cell carcinoma. Each CDR3 protein is one row after TCRdb ran MiXCR on the PCR reads. In the table there are approximately 11,000 distinct CDR3 sequences, about 47% of which are singletons. The sequenced material came from esophageal tumor tissue. These TCRs come from a female donor with esophageal squamous cell carcinoma.

This chain connects TRBV7-2 to TRBJ1-4, with 9 bases fitting TRBD1. V lost 5 bases to trimming and J lost 11 bases; unmatched junction nucleotides: 6. Per germline, CDR1 SGHTA and CDR2 FQGNSA. The CDR3 has 13 residues. Here the CDR3 DNA reads TGTGCCAGCAGCACAAGACAGGGGGGGAAACTGTTTTTT. This encodes CASSTRQGGKLFF. Using reference TRBV7-2 and TRBJ1-4 for the parts outside the CDR3, the full variable domain is GAGVSQSPSNKVTEKGKDVELRCDPISGHTALYWYRQSLGQGLEFLIYFQGNSAPDKSGLPSDRFSAERTGGSVSTLTIQRTQQEDSAVYLCASSTRQGGKLFFGSGTQLSVL.

This clonotype occurred a few times. The V and J genes are TRBV7-2 and TRBJ2-4, with D maybe TRBD2 (5 bases). The DNA end is a closer match to TRBJ2-7, so the J assignment may be wrong. This CDR3 is 14 amino acids long. CDR1 and CDR2 (germline): SGHTA, FQGNSA. CDR3 sequence (DNA): TGTGCCAGCAGCTTAGGGCCGCGGGCCTACGAGCAGTACTTC. Protein: CASSLGPRAYEQYF.

In this sample, this clonotype turned up many times. The J gene is TRBJ1-2, the V gene TRBV20-1; D unclear. Germline V gives CDR1 DFQATT, CDR2 SNEGSKA (reference sequence). The CDR3 contains 13 residues. The ends were cut back, 8 bases at V and 0 bases at J, with 13 bases in the middle. The CDR3 region is CSSPKGTNYGYTF. Written as DNA, the CDR3 is TGCAGTTCCCCCAAGGGCACTAACTATGGCTACACCTTC.

The chain uses TRBV7-9 and TRBJ1-4; D is undetermined. The CDR3 spans 13 residues. Deletions cut 5 bases from V and 8 bases from J, with 12 bases between. The V gene's germline CDR1 is SEHNR and CDR2 FQNEAQ (reference sequence). CDR3 sequence (DNA): TGTGCCAGCAGCGGAGACCCGGGGGAAAAACTGTTTTTT. Its translation is CASSGDPGEKLFF.

This clonotype was detected a few times. The chain couples TRBV7-9 to TRBJ2-5; TRBD2 aligns across 9 bases. The J call may be incorrect, as the DNA end agrees better with TRBJ2-7. Germline CDR1 and CDR2: SEHNR and FQNEAQ (reference sequence). The CDR3 has 17 residues. CDR3 residues: CASSLALAGESYDEQYF. The CDR3 DNA reads TGTGCCAGCAGCTTAGCATTAGCGGGAGAGTCATACGACGAGCAGTACTTC.

This clonotype showed up many times. V and J are TRBV19 and TRBJ1-4; possibly TRBD1 for D (5 bases). With 5 bases removed from V and 4 bases from J, the gap between germline ends came to 11 bases. This CDR3 contains 14 residues. From germline, CDR1 is LNHDA and CDR2 SQIVND (reference sequence). CDR3 nucleotide sequence: TGTGCCAGTAGTTCCCGGGACGGTAATGAAAAACTGTTTTTT. It translates to CASSSRDGNEKLFF.

The V gene is TRBV6-1, the J gene TRBJ2-3; D is unresolved. In germline, CDR1 is MNHNS, CDR2 SASEGT. V dropped 6 bases and J dropped 8 bases, with 21 bases sitting between them. The CDR3 length is 15 residues. CDR3 protein: CASSTTGRRLATQYF. As DNA, the CDR3 is TGTGCCAGCAGCACGACGGGTCGGAGATTGGCTACGCAGTATTTT.

The chain combines TRBV5-1 with TRBJ2-1; no firm D call. Germline values: CDR1 SGHRS, CDR2 YFSETQ. V lost 4 bases and J 5 bases, leaving 19 bases between the germline ends. The CDR3 length is 16 residues. CDR3 loop: CASSQAGPIPNNEQFF. Here the CDR3 DNA reads TGCGCCAGCAGCCAAGCCGGGCCCATCCCGAACAATGAGCAGTTCTTC.

This clonotype has only a few counts. The rearrangement uses TRBV7-2 and TRBJ2-4; unclear D gene. Germline V gene lookup returns CDR1 SGHTA and CDR2 FQGNSA. Trimming cost V 9 bases and J 1 base, with 10 bases left between them. This CDR3 has 13 amino acids. The CDR3 nucleotides read TGTGCCAGATACGACACCGCCAAAAACATTCAGTACTTC. Translating it yields CARYDTAKNIQYF.

This clonotype came up many times. The chain carries TRBV19 and TRBJ2-5, with no clear D. CDR1 is LNHDA and CDR2 is SQIVND in the germline V gene (reference sequence). The CDR3 sequence is 15 residues long. V was shortened by 4 bases and J by 4 bases, with 16 bases between the two germline ends. The CDR3, as DNA: TGTGCCAGTAGTACTAGTACCCGAAGTAGAGAGACCCAGTACTTC. This encodes CASSTSTRSRETQYF.

V gene TRBV24-1 combines with J gene TRBJ2-5, with 8 bases lining up with TRBD2. The end of the DNA is better explained by TRBJ2-1, so the J call may be wrong. CDR3 length: 15 amino acids. Germline V lookup: CDR1 KGHDR, CDR2 SFDVKD. The CDR3 loop is CATSDFGTSLDEQFF. For the CDR3, the DNA is TGTGCCACCAGTGATTTTGGGACTAGTTTGGATGAGCAGTTCTTC.

This rearrangement joins TRBV10-1 to TRBJ2-3; 9 bases match TRBD1. The CDR3 is 17 residues long. V gave up 4 bases and J gave up 4 bases; unmatched junction bases: 12. Germline V gene data show CDR1 as WNHNN and CDR2 as SYGVQD (reference sequence). CDR3 in amino acids: CASSGSLGQGNADTQYF. CDR3 DNA sequence: TGCGCCAGCAGTGGATCACTGGGACAGGGTAACGCAGATACGCAGTATTTT.

This sequence joins TRBV12-3 or TRBV12-4 and TRBJ2-3, with D perhaps matching TRBD2 (6 bases). There are 13 residues in the CDR3. V was clipped by 6 bases and J by 0 bases, with 7 bases between them. The CDR3 bases are TGTGCCAGCAGCCTAGCGAGCACAGATACGCAGTATTTT. Translating it yields CASSLASTDTQYF.

The chain links TRBV25-1 to TRBJ2-3, with 12 nucleotides matching TRBD2. TRBJ2-1 explains the end of the DNA better; the J call may be wrong. This CDR3 region has 14 residues. Germline values: CDR1 MGHDK, CDR2 SYGVNS. CDR3 DNA sequence: TGTGCCACTCAACTAGCGGGAGGCGGCAATGAGCAGTTCTTC. Residues: CATQLAGGGNEQFF.

This clonotype was recorded many times. The genes are TRBV7-2 and TRBJ1-1; 7 nucleotides match TRBD1. The CDR3 covers 14 residues. Germline V gene data show CDR1 as SGHTA and CDR2 as FQGNSA. Trimming removed 5 bases from V and 4 bases from J; junction bases left unmatched: 7. The CDR3 spells CASSIRAGGTEAFF. CDR3 bases: TGTGCCAGCAGCATCAGGGCAGGGGGCACTGAAGCTTTCTTT.

This clonotype has a count of ten or more. A much larger clone differs by one base, so this may be a read error. The J gene is TRBJ2-5, the V gene TRBV7-9; 7 bases align to TRBD2. This CDR3 has 14 residues. The junction had 16 bases not matched to a gene; V was cut back by 7 bases and J by 11 bases. CDR1 SEHNR and CDR2 FQNEAQ come from the germline V gene (reference sequence). The CDR3 coding sequence is TGTGCCAGCACCATCGGGGGGACTTACAATGAGCAGTACTTC. This gives the protein CASTIGGTYNEQYF.

This chain connects TRBV24-1 to TRBJ2-6; maybe TRBD1 (5 bases). V was cut by 0 bases and J by 1 base, with 6 bases left in between. Germline V gene data show CDR1 as KGHDR and CDR2 as SFDVKD. The CDR3 runs 16 residues. DNA for the CDR3: TGTGCCACCAGTGATTTGAGGGGTTCTGGGGCCAACGTCCTGACTTTC. Translating it yields CATSDLRGSGANVLTF.

The J gene is TRBJ2-1, the V gene TRBV7-2; the D is unclear. The end of the DNA is better explained by TRBJ2-7, so the J call may be wrong. CDR3 size: 14 residues. Germline V gene data show CDR1 as SGHTA and CDR2 as FQGNSA. The CDR3 coding sequence is TGTGCCAGCAGCTTAGCGCACCTTTCCTACGAGCAGTACTTC. This encodes CASSLAHLSYEQYF.

This clonotype has at least ten counts. J is TRBJ2-1 and V is TRBV7-3, with D unresolved. V gave up 0 bases and J gave up 7 bases, with 7 bases separating them. Per germline, CDR1 SGHTA and CDR2 FQGTGA. This CDR3 region has 13 residues. Here the CDR3 DNA reads TGTGCCAGCAGCTTAACTGCCGGTAATGAGCAGTTCTTC. This encodes CASSLTAGNEQFF.

V is TRBV7-6 and J is TRBJ2-6; D is uncertain. The CDR3 is 18 residues long. Germline loops: CDR1 SGHVS, CDR2 FNYEAQ. V dropped 1 base and J dropped 3 bases, with 16 bases sitting between them. As DNA, the CDR3 is TGTGCCAGCAGCTTAGGACCGAGTCTAGTCCGTGGGGCCAACGTCCTGACTTTC. It codes for CASSLGPSLVRGANVLTF.